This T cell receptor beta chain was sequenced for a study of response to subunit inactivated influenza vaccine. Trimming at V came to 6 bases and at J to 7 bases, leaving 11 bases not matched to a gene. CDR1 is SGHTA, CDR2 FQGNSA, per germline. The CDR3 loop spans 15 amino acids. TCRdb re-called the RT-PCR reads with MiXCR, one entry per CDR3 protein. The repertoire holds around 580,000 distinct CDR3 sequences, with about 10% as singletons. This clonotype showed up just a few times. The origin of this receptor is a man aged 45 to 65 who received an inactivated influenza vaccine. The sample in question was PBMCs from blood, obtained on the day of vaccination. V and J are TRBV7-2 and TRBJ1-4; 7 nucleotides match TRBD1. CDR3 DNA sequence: TGTGCCAGCAGGCGACAGGGCGGCGGTGGTGAAAAACTGTTTTTT. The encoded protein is CASRRQGGGGEKLFF.